Following are 23 T cell receptor beta chains from one sample sequenced in a study of T cell responses to AZD1222 COVID-19 vaccine. Data came from immunoSEQ multiplex PCR; TCRdb stores just in-frame clones and leaves some out. In the table there are 65,000 to 100,000 clones, about nine tenths of which are singletons. The sequenced sample was peripheral blood, obtained 28 days after the second AZD1222 dose. These receptors were obtained from an adult who received the AZD1222 COVID-19 vaccine.

The chain couples TRBV10-1 to TRBJ2-7, with TRBD1 matching over 8 bases. The CDR3 consists of 15 residues. The germline V gene has CDR1 WNHNN and CDR2 SYGVQD (reference sequence). J was trimmed by 3 bases and V by 3 bases; bases with no gene match: 7. The CDR3 nucleotides read TGCGCCAGCAGTGAAAGTCGAACAGGGGGCTACGAGCAGTACTTC. It encodes CASSESRTGGYEQYF.

The V and J genes are TRBV5-4 and TRBJ2-1; D unresolved. The CDR3 spans 16 residues. Trimming stripped 1 base from V and 3 bases from J, with 14 bases between. The germline V gene has CDR1 SGHNT and CDR2 YYREEE (reference sequence). CDR3 nucleotides: TGTGCCAGCAGCTTGTTTGGTTTAAGCTACTACAATGAGCAGTTCTTC. Encoded protein: CASSLFGLSYYNEQFF.

The rearrangement links TRBV5-1 to TRBJ1-4; no clear D gene. Germline CDR1 SGHRS, CDR2 YFSETQ. This CDR3 has 14 residues. The V end was cut by 4 bases, the J end by 0 bases, with 7 bases between. CDR3 nucleotides: TGCGCCAGCAGCGCGGACTCAACTAATGAAAAACTGTTTTTT. Translation gives CASSADSTNEKLFF.

The V call is TRBV9, the J call TRBJ2-7, with TRBD2 identical over 10 bases. The ends lost 0 bases at V and 6 bases at J; junction bases unmatched: 6. The CDR3 is made up of 15 amino acids. The germline V gene encodes CDR1 SGDLS and CDR2 YYNGEE. The CDR3 region is CASSVESSGSSEQYF. CDR3 DNA sequence: TGTGCCAGCAGCGTAGAGTCTAGCGGGAGTTCCGAGCAGTACTTC.

This chain joins TRBV7-2 and TRBJ2-7, with unresolved D. The CDR3 totals 12 residues. CDR1 SGHTA and CDR2 FQGNSA come from the germline V gene. The V end lost 3 bases, the J end lost 4 bases, and 7 bases lay between the germline ends. CDR3 loop: CASSLAHYEQYF. The DNA of the CDR3 is TGTGCCAGCAGCTTGGCCCATTACGAGCAGTACTTC.

The chain combines TRBV7-6 with TRBJ2-7; D remains unclear. CDR1 SGHVS and CDR2 FNYEAQ come from the germline V gene. V was cut by 1 base and J by 5 bases, with 9 bases left in between. The CDR3 runs 13 residues. The CDR3 coding sequence is TGTGCCAGCAGCTTAGTGCCGGTGGACGAGCAGTACTTC. Protein: CASSLVPVDEQYF.

This clone appeared once. The J gene is TRBJ2-2, the V gene TRBV27; 7 positions match TRBD2. The CDR3 contains 13 residues. V shed 6 bases and J 6 bases; nucleotides not matched to a gene: 4. The germline V gene encodes CDR1 MNHEY and CDR2 SMNVEV (reference sequence). The CDR3 DNA is TGTGCCAGCAGCGGACTAGATCCCGGGGAGCTGTTTTTT. Residues: CASSGLDPGELFF.

The chain joins TRBV7-9 to TRBJ1-2; a weak D match, TRBD1 (6 bases). This CDR3 region has 15 residues. The germline V gene encodes CDR1 SEHNR and CDR2 FQNEAQ (reference sequence). V gave up 1 base and J gave up 7 bases, with 16 bases separating them. The CDR3: CASSLGRYPRGGYTF. The CDR3 DNA reads TGTGCCAGCAGCTTAGGCCGGTACCCCAGGGGTGGCTACACCTTC.

V is TRBV5-5 and J is TRBJ2-3; D gene ambiguous. The CDR3 totals 14 residues. Germline CDR1 and CDR2: SGHKS and YYEKEE (reference sequence). Between the trimmed V and J ends, which lost 1 base and 0 bases, there was a span of 6 bases. In nucleotides, the CDR3 is TGTGCCAGCAGCTTGTCCTCTAGCACAGATACGCAGTATTTT. It specifies CASSLSSSTDTQYF. Filled out from reference TRBV5-5 and TRBJ2-3, the complete variable domain reads DAGVTQSPTHLIKTRGQQVTLRCSPISGHKSVSWYQQVLGQGPQFIFQYYEKEERGRGNFPDRFSARQFPNYSSELNVNALLLGDSALYLCASSLSSSTDTQYFGPGTRLTVL.

This clone showed up just once. CDR3 protein: CASSLLDRVRNTIYF. CDR3 in DNA: TGTGCCAGCAGCTTACTCGACAGGGTGAGGAACACCATATATTTT. The chain employs TRBV7-2 and TRBJ1-3; 7 bases fit TRBD1. J lost 7 bases, V lost 2 bases, and 8 bases had no gene match. The CDR3 extends over 15 amino acids. CDR1 and CDR2 (germline): SGHTA, FQGNSA.

The chain is built from TRBV7-6 and TRBJ2-7; D uncertain. In germline, CDR1 is SGHVS, CDR2 FNYEAQ. Trimming shortened V by 0 bases and J by 3 bases, and 15 bases separated the two germline ends. CDR3 size: 16 residues. CDR3 in amino acids: CASSLAPWAGGYEQYF. The CDR3 nucleotides are TGTGCCAGCAGCTTAGCCCCCTGGGCTGGCGGCTACGAGCAGTACTTC.

This chain connects TRBV14 to TRBJ1-2; D is undetermined. The CDR3 spans 16 residues. V lost 1 base to trimming and J lost 7 bases, with 19 bases between them. CDR1 SGHDN and CDR2 FVKESK come from the germline V gene. The chain's CDR3 is CASSQVSGKGFFGYTF. The CDR3 DNA is TGTGCCAGCAGCCAAGTCAGCGGGAAGGGCTTTTTTGGCTACACCTTC.

This rearrangement joins TRBV6-2 or TRBV6-3 to TRBJ2-1; 10 bases agree with TRBD2. Trimming at V came to 2 bases and at J to 4 bases, leaving 8 bases not matched to a gene. This CDR3 contains 17 residues. Germline CDR1 MNHEY, CDR2 SVGEGT. CDR3 sequence (DNA): TGTGCCAGCAGTTACGCCCGTAGCGGGAGGCAATACAATGAGCAGTTCTTC. Translated: CASSYARSGRQYNEQFF.

J is TRBJ2-5 and V is TRBV2; no reliable D call. Germline lookup yields CDR1 SNHLY and CDR2 FYNNEI. Trimming removed 0 bases from V and 3 bases from J, with 2 bases in between. This CDR3 contains 12 residues. The CDR3 spells CASSEAKETQYF. The DNA for the CDR3 is TGTGCCAGCAGTGAAGCAAAAGAGACCCAGTACTTC.

CDR3 sequence: CASSAGTGGLSYGYTF. The CDR3 DNA follows: TGTGCCAGTAGCGCCGGGACAGGGGGCTTGAGCTATGGCTACACCTTC. V gene TRBV19 combines with J gene TRBJ1-2; the match to TRBD1 covers 12 bases. Germline loops: CDR1 LNHDA, CDR2 SQIVND (reference sequence). This CDR3 is built from 16 residues. V lost 6 bases to trimming and J lost 4 bases; unmatched junction nucleotides: 9.

V usage is TRBV29-1 and J usage is TRBJ1-2; tentatively, D is TRBD1 (6 bases). The CDR3 runs to 13 residues. Looked up from germline, CDR1 is SQVTM and CDR2 is ANQGSEA. V dropped 3 bases and J dropped 5 bases, with 13 bases sitting between them. CDR3 in DNA: TGCAGCGTTGAGGGAACAGGGTGGTATGGCTACACCTTC. Translation gives CSVEGTGWYGYTF.

This sequence joins TRBV5-5 and TRBJ2-5; 7 bases are a match to TRBD1. The CDR3 length is 15 residues. CDR1 and CDR2 (germline): SGHKS, YYEKEE (reference sequence). Trimming removed 0 bases from V and 5 bases from J; junction bases left unmatched: 7. The CDR3 reads CASSLGQGSLETQYF. DNA for the CDR3: TGTGCCAGCAGCTTGGGACAGGGCAGTCTGGAGACCCAGTACTTC.

This chain joins TRBV11-3 and TRBJ1-1; no firm D call. Trimming shortened V by 1 base and J by 4 bases, and 19 bases separated the two germline ends. The CDR3 has 17 residues. In germline, CDR1 is SGHNT, CDR2 YENEEA. The CDR3 DNA follows: TGTGCCAGCAGCTTAGTAGGAGCAGGTAGGGAGACCACTGAAGCTTTCTTT. Translation: CASSLVGAGRETTEAFF.

The rearrangement joins TRBV3-1 (or the pseudogene TRBV3-2) to TRBJ1-2, with no clear D. The CDR3 totals 16 residues. Per the germline V gene, CDR1 is LGHDT and CDR2 is YNNKEL (reference sequence). V was pared by 0 bases and J by 2 bases, with 13 bases between. In nucleotides, the CDR3 is TGTGCCAGCAGCCAAGATCTTCACGGAAAAAACTATGGCTACACCTTC. Amino acid sequence: CASSQDLHGKNYGYTF.

The chain links TRBV11-2 to TRBJ1-1; D remains unclear. The CDR3 is 14 amino acids. Germline CDR1 reads SGHAT; CDR2 reads FQNNGV. Trimming stripped 1 base from V and 4 bases from J, with 10 bases between. The CDR3, as DNA: TGTGCCAGCAGCTTAGGGGTGGGCAGCACTGAAGCTTTCTTT. Amino acid sequence: CASSLGVGSTEAFF. The full variable domain, completed using reference TRBV11-2 and TRBJ1-1, is EAGVAQSPRYKIIEKRQSVAFWCNPISGHATLYWYQQILGQGPKLLIQFQNNGVVDDSQLPKDRFSAERLKGVDSTLKIQPAKLEDSAVYLCASSLGVGSTEAFFGQGTRLTVV.

This clone was picked up one time. The chain carries TRBV5-1 and TRBJ1-6; no firm D call. The CDR3 sequence is 15 residues long. The germline V gene encodes CDR1 SGHRS and CDR2 YFSETQ. Trimming stripped 4 bases from V and 0 bases from J, with 8 bases between. The CDR3 protein is CASSPDLSYNSPLHF. The DNA of the CDR3 is TGCGCCAGCAGCCCGGACCTCTCCTATAATTCACCCCTCCACTTT.

This clone came up once. The chain links TRBV2 to TRBJ2-1; D possibly corresponds to TRBD1 (6 bases). V lost 6 bases and J lost 2, with 17 bases in between. The germline CDR1 and CDR2 sequences are SNHLY and FYNNEI. This CDR3 has 16 residues. CDR3 sequence (DNA): TGTGCCAGCAGACTGACGGGACACTCACCCTACAATGAGCAGTTCTTC. Protein sequence: CASRLTGHSPYNEQFF.

This clone was counted a single time. This sequence joins TRBV7-2 and TRBJ2-1; weak D call: TRBD1 (5 bases). V dropped 5 bases and J dropped 4 bases, with 12 bases sitting between them. This CDR3 comprises 14 residues. CDR1 and CDR2 from the germline V gene are SGHTA and FQGNSA. The CDR3 is CASSTRTQYNEQFF. The CDR3 nucleotides are TGTGCCAGCAGCACCAGGACACAATACAATGAGCAGTTCTTC.